One sample yielded the 14 T cell receptor beta chains listed below, sequenced in a study of blood T cell repertoires in COVID-19. Clones were sequenced by immunoSEQ multiplex PCR, and TCRdb holds only the in-frame ones, with some missing. The repertoire holds 85,000 to 120,000 clones, with about 87% as singletons. The sequencing input was peripheral blood. These receptors all come from a man in his fifties with active or convalescent COVID-19.

The chain employs TRBV6-6 and TRBJ1-4; 9 bases fit TRBD1. The CDR3 totals 15 residues. V gave up 5 bases and J gave up 8 bases; unmatched junction bases: 9. Germline CDR1 and CDR2: MNHNY and SVGAGI (reference sequence). DNA for the CDR3: TGTGCCAGCAGTAACGGACAGGGGAGGGGGGAAAAACTGTTTTTT. It encodes CASSNGQGRGEKLFF.

The genes are TRBV2 and TRBJ1-2, with D possibly TRBD1 on 6 matching bases. This CDR3 is 14 amino acids long. Per the germline V gene, CDR1 is SNHLY and CDR2 is FYNNEI. The V end was cut by 5 bases, the J end by 3 bases, with 13 bases between. The CDR3 region is CASSPGGQYYGYTF. CDR3 sequence (DNA): TGTGCCAGCAGTCCGGGGGGGCAGTACTATGGCTACACCTTC.

This clone appeared a few times. The chain's CDR3 is CASSATTGKDYGYTF. In nucleotides, the CDR3 is TGTGCCAGCAGTGCAACGACAGGGAAGGACTATGGCTACACCTTC. The chain employs TRBV28 and TRBJ1-2; 7 nucleotides line up with TRBD1. This CDR3 comprises 15 residues. The V gene end was trimmed by 5 bases and the J gene end by 3 bases; junction bases not matched to a gene: 9. Germline-derived CDR1 and CDR2 are MDHEN and SYDVKM.

The chain combines TRBV7-8 with TRBJ1-6; D remains unclear. V was pared by 5 bases and J by 3 bases, with 17 bases between. The CDR3 extends over 17 amino acids. The germline V gene encodes CDR1 SGHVS and CDR2 FQNEAQ. Here the CDR3 DNA reads TGTGCCAGCAGCCAAACTTATATCACAGTCTATAATTCACCCCTCCACTTT. Amino acid sequence: CASSQTYITVYNSPLHF.

V gene TRBV24-1 combines with J gene TRBJ2-5, with TRBD1 identical over 7 bases. This CDR3 spans 13 amino acids. J gave up 10 bases and V 4 bases, and 8 bases lay outside the gene matches. Germline V CDR1 and CDR2: KGHDR, SFDVKD. The CDR3 sequence: CATSDNDRENQYF. CDR3 in DNA: TGTGCCACCAGTGACAATGACAGGGAAAACCAGTACTTC.

This clone was observed a single time. The J gene is TRBJ2-7, the V gene TRBV6-2 or TRBV6-3; D may be TRBD1 (5 bases). Germline V gene data show CDR1 as MNHEY and CDR2 as SVGEGT. The CDR3 consists of 15 residues. Deletions cut 3 bases from V and 2 bases from J, with 14 bases between. The CDR3 DNA follows: TGTGCCAGCAGTTATAATCCAGGGCATGCCTACGAGCAGTACTTC. Encoded protein: CASSYNPGHAYEQYF.

The rearrangement joins TRBV12-2 to TRBJ2-7; the DNA was not compared with TRBD2, the D call given in the table. TRBV12-2 is a pseudogene. The length of the CDR3 is 16 residues. In DNA form, the CDR3 reads TGTGCAAGTCGCTTATCCGGAGGTCAGAACCCCTCCGAGCAGTACGTC. Its translation: CASRLSGGQNPSEQYV.

The V call is TRBV27, the J call TRBJ2-3, with 9 bases lining up with TRBD2. Trimming took 3 bases from V and 1 from J; bases not matched to a gene: 2. CDR3 length: 15 amino acids. Germline CDR1 MNHEY, CDR2 SMNVEV (reference sequence). The CDR3 is CASSLGGGGTDTQYF. The CDR3, as DNA: TGTGCCAGCAGTTTGGGCGGGGGGGGCACAGATACGCAGTATTTT.

The V call is TRBV11-2, the J call TRBJ1-4; 10 nucleotides line up with TRBD1. The CDR3 is made up of 15 amino acids. Unmatched junction bases numbered 4, after V lost 1 base and J lost 8 bases. The germline CDR1 and CDR2 sequences are SGHAT and FQNNGV. For the CDR3, the DNA is TGTGCCAGCAGCTTAGTAGGGACAGGGGAAGAAAAACTGTTTTTT. It codes for CASSLVGTGEEKLFF.

In its sample, this clone was seen once. The gene calls are TRBV24-1 and TRBJ2-6; D not certain. Germline V CDR1 and CDR2: KGHDR, SFDVKD. The CDR3 runs 16 residues. Between the trimmed V and J ends, which lost 1 base and 0 bases, there was a span of 6 bases. CDR3 sequence: CATSDFRLSGANVLTF. The CDR3 DNA is TGTGCCACCAGTGATTTCAGGCTCTCTGGGGCCAACGTCCTGACTTTC.

This chain joins TRBV18 and TRBJ1-1; D may be TRBD1 (5 bases). The ends were cut back, 3 bases at V and 1 base at J, with 6 bases in the middle. This CDR3 is 13 amino acids long. In germline, CDR1 is KGHSH, CDR2 LQKENI. The CDR3 loop is CASSPQGNTEAFF. In DNA form, the CDR3 reads TGTGCCAGCTCACCTCAGGGGAACACTGAAGCTTTCTTT.

The chain employs TRBV2 and TRBJ2-6; 7 bases match TRBD1. This CDR3 contains 16 residues. J gave up 0 bases and V 9 bases, and 8 bases lay outside the gene matches. Per germline, CDR1 SNHLY and CDR2 FYNNEI. CDR3 nucleotide sequence: TGTGCCAGTCCGGACAGGCCTGCCTCTGGGGCCAACGTCCTGACTTTC. This translates into CASPDRPASGANVLTF.

J is TRBJ2-3 and V is TRBV27; D gene ambiguous. In germline, CDR1 is MNHEY, CDR2 SMNVEV (reference sequence). V lost 2 bases, J lost 1 base, and 13 bases lay in between. This CDR3 has 16 residues. In DNA form, the CDR3 reads TGTGCCAGCAGTTTAACTGGAACAGTAGGCACAGATACGCAGTATTTT. Translation: CASSLTGTVGTDTQYF.

In regard to this clone: This specimen includes other DNA sequences encoding the same CDR3. This chain joins TRBV19 and TRBJ2-5, with 8 bases fitting TRBD1. The junction had 5 bases not matched to a gene; V was cut back by 3 bases and J by 5 bases. Germline assignment: CDR1 LNHDA and CDR2 SQIVND (reference sequence). The CDR3 runs 14 residues. The CDR3 coding sequence is TGTGCCAGTAGTATTGGACAGGGTGCGGAGACCCAGTACTTC. Protein: CASSIGQGAETQYF.